This entry concerns a single T cell receptor (beta chain). Its antigen is still unknown. Nothing much larger sits one base from this clone, and base qualities are not available. The CDR3 spans 14 residues, from the cysteine through the phenylalanine. The entry retains the CDR3 DNA only, 42 bases that are in frame from base 1. V is clipped by 5 bases and J by 0 bases, and the sequence between their germline boundaries is 9 bases long. The germline V gene (reference sequence) specifies LNHDA as CDR1 and SQIVND as CDR2. This record belongs to a study of shared clonotypes between healthy human individuals (dated by TCRdb to between 2020 and 2021). For the wider study: The cohort comprised a couple of women and three men aged 18 to 49 years. Each donor's leukapheresis produced roughly between about 0.8 and 10 billion PBMCs. Per donor, three plates each were used for CD4 naive and CD4 memory, two for CD8 naive, and one for CD8 memory. To increase sequencing depth and limit assay-specific biases, TCR repertoire library preparation and sequencing were carried out by different laboratories using diverse techniques. The study deeply sequenced blood TCR repertoires of 5 or 6 healthy adults to estimate repertoire size and the extent of clonotype sharing between individuals. General findings and caveats noted by the study authors: Rarefaction of sorted-subset datasets indicated incomplete sequencing despite the large sequencing depth. Pairwise subsampling indicated that sequencing depth was expected to affect the degree of clonotype sharing among donors. Naive subsets generally had larger estimated clonotype richness than memory subsets did. Higher generation probabilities were observed for clonotypes shared by all four sorted-subset donors than for non-shared clonotypes. Because the study included only a small number of donors, the genetic and exposure-history diversity represented was limited. About 5% of naive CD4, 3.5% of naive CD8, 2.3% of memory CD4, and less than 0.45% of memory CD8 clonotypes were shared across four donors. Sampling was restricted to blood, and TCR repertoires in tissue are likely to differ from TCR repertoires in blood.

Donors were healthy HIV-negative adults with no recently reported acute infections or vaccinations. Only Caucasian adults living in Nashville, Tennessee, USA were represented among the donors. Magnetic negative selection was used to enrich CD4+ T cells, after which naive cells were positively selected on CD45RA and the negative fraction became the memory subset. Blood was collected by leukapheresis, and PBMCs were isolated by Ficoll-Histopaque density gradient centrifugation and then cryopreserved in liquid nitrogen vapor phase. Analytical flow cytometry was used to check the purity and quantity of each magnetically sorted T cell population. Genomic DNA was isolated from each sorted fraction and quantified by UV absorbance on a Nanodrop 2000c. Using the deep immunoSEQ assay, multiplex PCR amplified TCR CDR3 regions from genomic DNA. Extracted genomic DNA from each cell subset was spread evenly across all wells of several immunoSEQ 96-well plates, with each plate serving as a replicate. For sorted subsets, each replicate PCR was loaded with 200 ng genomic DNA, equivalent to 25,000 to 35,000 T cell genomes. Purified libraries were measured with a Qubit 3.0 fluorometer, size-checked on a Bioanalyzer 2100, and measured again with the KAPA Library Quantification kit. Each immunoSEQ 96-well plate was sequenced on its own single-read 150-cycle Illumina NextSeq 550 flow cell. The authors processed their data as follows. Because the immunoSEQ output held only junctional sequences and lacked quality scores, the filtering could not match the filtering applied to full-length reads. Sequences were annotated with PyIR, a Python wrapper for IgBLAST v1.9, using IMGT germline references to assign V/J genes and CDR3. Reads with weak V/J assignments (E-value above 1e-6), missing CDR3, stop codons, out-of-frame junctions, or ambiguous translated residues were removed. A V3J clonotype was defined by an identical inferred V gene, J gene, and CDR3 amino acid sequence. To compute the percentage overlap between repertoires, the number of shared unique clonotypes was divided by the size of the smaller repertoire. Richness of each repertoire was evaluated using RTK rarefaction, the Chao1 estimator, and Recon v2.1 estimates of unobserved clonotypes. For all TCRbeta clonotypes obtained by the gDNA method from several donors, generation probabilities were computed with OLGA. This immuneACCESS table, as held by TCRdb, lists in-frame sequences with V and J called but not all clones. Of the missing ones, under half trace to an unresolved V gene in checked studies; the others have no known cause. That table gives V, J and clone size, and the DNA gave D and trimming. The sample profile shows 1,400,000 or so clones; approximately 98.5% of them were found once. The top ten clones comprise 0.36% of the sample.

The rearrangement joined TRBV19 to TRBJ2-3; confidence is insufficient to name the D gene. The TCR was taken from a man younger than 45 in good health. Sequenced: naive CD4+ T cells sorted from blood. Read against the paper, the sample's cell subset or site label means: CD45RA+ positively selected. For the CDR3, the sequence is CASSLQTSTDTQYF. The DNA sequence reads TGTGCCAGTAGTTTACAGACTAGCACAGATACGCAGTATTTT.